This T cell receptor beta chain was recorded in a study of chemoradiotherapy in HPV16-positive cancers. Turning to the study itself: Candidate HPV-specific clones and shared TCR motifs came from a couple of HPV16-positive patients.

Germline V gene sequence: CDR1 MNHEY, CDR2 SVGAGI. This CDR3 region has 14 residues. The V end was cut by 6 bases, the J end by 12 bases, with 21 bases between. Study results and caveats: In HPV16-positive patients, HPV-responsive T-cell expansion tracked better recurrence-free survival. The functional HPV-specific definition rests on just two HPV16-positive patients. Candidate HPV-specific clones and E7-related TCR motifs grew in tumor during treatment.

This clone was picked up a small number of times. Antigen: not known. The method was immunoSEQ multiplex PCR; TCRdb's version includes in-frame clones alone and lacks a portion of them. Among roughly 25,000 clones, about 90% were seen once, and the ten largest hold more than 4%. V gene TRBV6-5 combines with J gene TRBJ2-1, with D possibly TRBD2 on 5 matching bases. The sequence derives from a human donor with HPV-associated anogenital cancer. The starting material was blood, obtained from a patient who underwent chemoradiotherapy. The CDR3 reads CASSLGMARSRQFF. As DNA, the CDR3 is TGTGCCAGCAGCCTCGGGATGGCCAGGTCGAGGCAGTTCTTC.